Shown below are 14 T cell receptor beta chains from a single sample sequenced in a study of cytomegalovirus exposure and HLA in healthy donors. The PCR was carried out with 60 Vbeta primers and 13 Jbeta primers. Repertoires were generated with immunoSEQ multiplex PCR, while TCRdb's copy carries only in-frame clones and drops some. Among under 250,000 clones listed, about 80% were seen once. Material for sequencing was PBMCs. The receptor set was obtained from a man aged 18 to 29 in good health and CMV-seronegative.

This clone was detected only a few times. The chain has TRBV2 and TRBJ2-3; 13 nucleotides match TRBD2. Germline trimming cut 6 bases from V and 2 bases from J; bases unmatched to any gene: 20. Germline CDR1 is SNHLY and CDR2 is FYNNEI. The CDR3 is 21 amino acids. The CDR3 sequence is CASSLIPTSGREVPPTDTQYF. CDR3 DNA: TGTGCCAGCAGCCTAATCCCAACTAGCGGGAGGGAAGTTCCCCCCACAGATACGCAGTATTTT.

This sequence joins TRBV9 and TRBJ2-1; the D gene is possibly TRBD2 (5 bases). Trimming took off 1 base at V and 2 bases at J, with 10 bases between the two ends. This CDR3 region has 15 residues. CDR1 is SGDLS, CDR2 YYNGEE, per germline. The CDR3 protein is CASSVLGAAYNEQFF. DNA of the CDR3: TGTGCCAGCAGCGTACTGGGAGCCGCCTACAATGAGCAGTTCTTC.

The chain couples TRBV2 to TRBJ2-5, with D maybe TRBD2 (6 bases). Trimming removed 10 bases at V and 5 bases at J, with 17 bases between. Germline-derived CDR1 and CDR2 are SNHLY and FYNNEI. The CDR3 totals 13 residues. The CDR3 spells CATPGLRGETQYF. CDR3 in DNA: TGTGCCACCCCGGGGCTTCGGGGGGAGACCCAGTACTTC.

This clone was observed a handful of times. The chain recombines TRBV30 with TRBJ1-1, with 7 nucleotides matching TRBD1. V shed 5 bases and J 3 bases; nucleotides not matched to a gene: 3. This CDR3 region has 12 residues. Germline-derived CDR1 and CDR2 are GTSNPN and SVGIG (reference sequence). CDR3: CAWETGHTEAFF. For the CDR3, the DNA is TGTGCCTGGGAGACAGGGCACACTGAAGCTTTCTTT.

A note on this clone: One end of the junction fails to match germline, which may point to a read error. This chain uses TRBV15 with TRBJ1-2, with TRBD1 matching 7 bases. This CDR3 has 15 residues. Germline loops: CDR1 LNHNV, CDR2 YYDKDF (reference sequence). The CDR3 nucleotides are TGTGCCGCCAGCAGGGGGACACTGGTTAACTATGGCTACACCTTC. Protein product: CAASRGTLVNYGYTF.

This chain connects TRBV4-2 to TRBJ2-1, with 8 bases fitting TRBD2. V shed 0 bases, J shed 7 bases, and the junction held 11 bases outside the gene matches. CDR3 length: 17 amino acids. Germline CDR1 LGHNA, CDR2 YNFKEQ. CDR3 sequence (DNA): TGTGCCAGCAGCCAAGATTGGGCGGGACTAGGGGGGAATGAGCAGTTCTTC. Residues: CASSQDWAGLGGNEQFF.

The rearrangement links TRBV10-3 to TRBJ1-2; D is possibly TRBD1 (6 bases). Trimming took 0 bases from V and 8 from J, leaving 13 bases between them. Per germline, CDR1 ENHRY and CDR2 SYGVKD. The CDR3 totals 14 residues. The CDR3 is CAISESFSRGGYTF. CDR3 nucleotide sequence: TGTGCCATCAGTGAGTCATTTTCCAGGGGCGGCTACACCTTC.

Here the CDR3 DNA reads TGTGCCAGCAGCTTGTCCGCAGGGGGGAACACTGAAGCTTTCTTT. Translated, it gives CASSLSAGGNTEAFF. V is TRBV5-6 and J is TRBJ1-1; TRBD1 matches 7 bases. Per germline, CDR1 SGHDT and CDR2 YYEEEE. With 1 base clipped from V and 1 base from J, the junction kept 4 bases outside the gene matches. This CDR3 region has 15 residues. The full variable domain, rest sourced from reference TRBV5-6 and TRBJ1-1, is DAGVTQSPTHLIKTRGQQVTLRCSPKSGHDTVSWYQQALGQGPQFIFQYYEEEERQRGNFPDRFSGHQFPNYSSELNVNALLLGDSALYLCASSLSAGGNTEAFFGQGTRLTVV.

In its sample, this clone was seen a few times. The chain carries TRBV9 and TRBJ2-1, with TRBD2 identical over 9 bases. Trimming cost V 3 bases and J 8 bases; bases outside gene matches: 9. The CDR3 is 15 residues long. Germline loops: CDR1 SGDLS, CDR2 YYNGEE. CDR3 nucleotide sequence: TGTGCCAGCAGCGCAAAGAGCGGGAGGCCCTATGAGCAGTTCTTC. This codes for CASSAKSGRPYEQFF.

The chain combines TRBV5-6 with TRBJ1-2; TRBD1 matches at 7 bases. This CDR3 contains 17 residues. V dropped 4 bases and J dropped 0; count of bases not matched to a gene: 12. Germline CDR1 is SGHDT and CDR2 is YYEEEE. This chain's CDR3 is CASSQTTGSQPNYGYTF. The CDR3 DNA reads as TGTGCCAGCAGCCAGACGACAGGGTCCCAACCTAACTATGGCTACACCTTC.

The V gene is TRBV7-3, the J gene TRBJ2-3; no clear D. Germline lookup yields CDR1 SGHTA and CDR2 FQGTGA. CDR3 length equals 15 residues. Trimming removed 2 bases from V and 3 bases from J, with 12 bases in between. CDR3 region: CASSLAYSTTDTQYF. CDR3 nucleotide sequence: TGTGCCAGCAGCTTAGCTTACTCGACAACAGATACGCAGTATTTT.

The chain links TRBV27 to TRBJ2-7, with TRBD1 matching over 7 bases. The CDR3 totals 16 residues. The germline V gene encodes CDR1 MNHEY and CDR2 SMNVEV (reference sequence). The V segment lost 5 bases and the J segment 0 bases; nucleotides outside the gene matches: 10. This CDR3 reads CASSPLGGQASYEQYF. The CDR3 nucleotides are TGTGCCAGCAGTCCATTAGGCGGACAGGCCTCCTACGAGCAGTACTTC.

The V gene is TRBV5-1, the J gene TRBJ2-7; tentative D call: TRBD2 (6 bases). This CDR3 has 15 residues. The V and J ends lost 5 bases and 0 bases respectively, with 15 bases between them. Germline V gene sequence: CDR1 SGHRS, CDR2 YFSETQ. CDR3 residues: CASSGVRGPSYEQYF. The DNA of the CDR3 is TGCGCCAGCAGTGGGGTGCGGGGCCCCTCCTACGAGCAGTACTTC.

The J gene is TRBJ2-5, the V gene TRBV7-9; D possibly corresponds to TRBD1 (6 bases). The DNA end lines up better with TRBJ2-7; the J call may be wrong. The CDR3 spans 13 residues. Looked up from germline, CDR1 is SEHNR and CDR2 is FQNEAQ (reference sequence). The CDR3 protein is CASSSGHSYEQYF. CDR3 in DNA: TGTGCCAGCAGCTCGGGACATTCCTACGAGCAGTACTTC.